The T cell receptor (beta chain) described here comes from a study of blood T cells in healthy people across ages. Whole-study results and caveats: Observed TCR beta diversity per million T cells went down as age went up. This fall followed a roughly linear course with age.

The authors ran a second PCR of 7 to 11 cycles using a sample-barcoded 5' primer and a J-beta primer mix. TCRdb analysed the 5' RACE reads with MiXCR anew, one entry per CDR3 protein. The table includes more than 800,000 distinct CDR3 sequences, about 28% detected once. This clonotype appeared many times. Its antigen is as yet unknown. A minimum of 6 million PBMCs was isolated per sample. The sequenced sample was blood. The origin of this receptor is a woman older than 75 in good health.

The DNA of the CDR3 is TGCGCCAGCGGGGGTGTGGGAACAGATACGCAGTATTTT. It is translated as CASGGVGTDTQYF. This chain connects TRBV4-1 to TRBJ2-3; D is perhaps TRBD1 or TRBD2 (5 bases each). Trimming left V 8 bases short and J 3 bases short, with 12 bases between. The length of the CDR3 is 13 residues. Germline assignment: CDR1 MGHRA and CDR2 YSYEKL.